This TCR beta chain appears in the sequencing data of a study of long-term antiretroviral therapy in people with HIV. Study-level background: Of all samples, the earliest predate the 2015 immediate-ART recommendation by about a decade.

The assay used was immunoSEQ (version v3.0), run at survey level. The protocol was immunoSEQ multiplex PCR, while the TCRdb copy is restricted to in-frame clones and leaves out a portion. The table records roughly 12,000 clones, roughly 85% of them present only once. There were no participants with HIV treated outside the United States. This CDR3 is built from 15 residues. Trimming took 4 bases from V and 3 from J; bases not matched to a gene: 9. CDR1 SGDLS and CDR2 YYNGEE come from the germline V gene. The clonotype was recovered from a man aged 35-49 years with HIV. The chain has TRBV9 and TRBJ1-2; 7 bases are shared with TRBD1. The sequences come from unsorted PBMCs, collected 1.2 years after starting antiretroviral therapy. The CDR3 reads CASSPSVGTDYGYTF. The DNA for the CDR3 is TGTGCCAGCAGCCCCAGTGTTGGGACAGACTATGGCTACACCTTC.